This TCR beta chain emerged from a study of T cells in Graves' hyperthyroidism and ophthalmopathy. General observations from the study: Among thyroid clonotypes expanded above 0.001, most also appeared in blood.

The hyperthyroidism was newly diagnosed and had lasted under 2 months; the patients were aged 18 to 65. Clinical symptoms, serum thyroxine and TRAb, thyroid ultrasound and orbital computed tomography together formed the diagnostic basis. TCR beta CDR3 sequences were amplified from RNA transcripts. In the first-round RT-PCR of the TCR CDR3, the HTBI primer set was used. TCRdb fed the multiplex PCR reads into MiXCR, producing one record per CDR3 protein. Counted here are 300,000 to 400,000 distinct CDR3 sequences, roughly 20% occurring once; the ten biggest clones make up about half. Note on this clonotype: Its specificity is not known.

Germline lookup yields CDR1 KGHSH and CDR2 LQKENI. Unmatched junction bases numbered 15, after V lost 6 bases and J lost 2 bases. This CDR3 contains 18 residues. The sequencing input was blood. This receptor was taken from a woman aged 45-65 years with Graves' hyperthyroidism. This chain joins TRBV18 and TRBJ2-3, with 9 bases lining up with TRBD2. This chain's CDR3 is CASSNSLLQRGVTDTQYF. The DNA for the CDR3 is TGTGCCAGCTCTAACTCCCTTCTACAGCGGGGGGTCACAGATACGCAGTATTTT.